These 10 T cell receptor beta chains were sequenced from one sample in a study of blood T cell repertoires in COVID-19. TCRdb's table, derived via immunoSEQ multiplex PCR, lists solely in-frame clones and lacks some. The table lists some 200,000 clones, approximately 91% of them singletons. The sequencing sample was made of peripheral blood. The receptors come from a man aged 50-59 years with COVID-19, enrolled during active disease.

CDR3 region: CASSIQGGQETQYF. The CDR3 bases are TGTGCCAGCAGCATACAGGGGGGCCAAGAGACCCAGTACTTC. The rearrangement links TRBV7-2 to TRBJ2-5, with TRBD1 matching 8 bases. Germline assignment: CDR1 SGHTA and CDR2 FQGNSA. The CDR3 runs to 14 residues. After removal of 5 bases from V and 1 base from J, the junction contained 3 bases not matched to a gene.

The rearrangement uses TRBV5-6 and TRBJ2-1; D remains ambiguous. Trimming removed 0 bases from V and 9 bases from J, with 13 bases in between. CDR3 length equals 14 residues. CDR1 is SGHDT, CDR2 YYEEEE, per germline. The CDR3 here is CASSLGVGYSEQFF. The CDR3 DNA follows: TGTGCCAGCAGCTTGGGTGTCGGTTATTCTGAGCAGTTCTTC.

The chain couples TRBV7-2 to TRBJ1-3, with D tentatively TRBD1 (6 bases). The CDR3 runs 17 residues. CDR1 and CDR2 from the germline V gene are SGHTA and FQGNSA. Deletions cut 7 bases from V and 3 bases from J, with 22 bases between. The CDR3 sequence is CASNNQAGGGSGNTIYF. The CDR3, as DNA: TGTGCCAGCAACAATCAAGCGGGAGGGGGGAGTGGAAACACCATATATTTT.

V is TRBV6-5 and J is TRBJ2-2; a possible D gene is TRBD1 (5 bases). Germline-derived CDR1 and CDR2 are MNHEY and SVGAGI. The germline V and J ends were trimmed by 6 bases and 0 bases, with 11 bases remaining between them. There are 15 residues in the CDR3. The CDR3 reads CASSYDRSNTGELFF. The CDR3 coding sequence is TGTGCCAGCAGCTATGACAGATCGAACACCGGGGAGCTGTTTTTT.

This clone has more than one count but fewer than ten. CDR3 residues: CASSPGLAGHEQYF. CDR3 sequence (DNA): TGTGCCAGCTCACCGGGACTAGCGGGCCACGAGCAGTACTTC. V usage is TRBV18 and J usage is TRBJ2-7, with TRBD2 identical over 12 bases. V was clipped by 3 bases and J by 5 bases; unmatched bases: 2. The CDR3 consists of 14 residues. CDR1 and CDR2 from the germline V gene are KGHSH and LQKENI. Complete variable domain (other parts from reference TRBV18 and TRBJ2-7): NAGVMQNPRHLVRRRGQEARLRCSPMKGHSHVYWYRQLPEEGLKFMVYLQKENIIDESGMPKERFSAEFPKEGPSILRIQQVVRGDSAAYFCASSPGLAGHEQYFGPGTRLTVT.

The genes are TRBV7-9 and TRBJ2-1; perhaps TRBD2 as D (8 bases). The V gene's germline CDR1 is SEHNR and CDR2 FQNEAQ (reference sequence). Trimming removed 4 bases at V and 3 bases at J, with 19 bases between. The CDR3 has 17 residues. The chain's CDR3 is CASSWDSGSRFYNEQFF. As DNA, the CDR3 is TGTGCCAGCAGCTGGGACAGCGGGAGCAGGTTCTACAATGAGCAGTTCTTC.

This clone appeared a few times. The rearrangement uses TRBV5-1 and TRBJ2-2; D is ambiguous. Germline V CDR1 and CDR2: SGHRS, YFSETQ. V lost 4 bases and J 6 bases, leaving 19 bases between the germline ends. The CDR3 is 16 residues long. CDR3 in DNA: TGCGCCAGCAGCGCCCTACAATCGGCCCGGGCCGGGGAGCTGTTTTTT. Protein sequence: CASSALQSARAGELFF.

V is TRBV7-9 and J is TRBJ2-4, with 10 bases fitting TRBD2. The CDR3 is 17 residues long. CDR1 and CDR2 (germline): SEHNR, FQNEAQ (reference sequence). The trim removed 5 bases at V and 7 bases at J, leaving 14 bases unmatched. The CDR3 sequence is CASSLRALAGAKNIQYF. As DNA, the CDR3 is TGTGCCAGCAGCCTACGGGCCCTAGCGGGAGCTAAGAACATTCAGTACTTC.

This sequence joins TRBV11-2 and TRBJ1-2; D gene ambiguous. Germline CDR1 reads SGHAT; CDR2 reads FQNNGV. The ends were cut back, 3 bases at V and 5 bases at J, with 16 bases in the middle. This CDR3 has 15 residues. Here the CDR3 DNA reads TGTGCCAGCAGCTTCGGTCAAGGCGGGCGGTATGGCTACACCTTC. This translates into CASSFGQGGRYGYTF.

The V gene is TRBV4-2, the J gene TRBJ1-6, with a weak D call TRBD1 (5 bases). Trimming left V 4 bases short and J 7 bases short, with 17 bases between. Per the germline V gene, CDR1 is LGHNA and CDR2 is YNFKEQ. The CDR3 contains 16 residues. The CDR3 DNA sequence: TGTGCCAGCAGCCCCACCTCCGGGGGGGACAATTCACCCCTCCACTTT. This sequence encodes CASSPTSGGDNSPLHF.